This T cell receptor beta chain was sequenced during a study of T cell changes during pregnancy in multiple sclerosis. Clones were sequenced by immunoSEQ multiplex PCR, and TCRdb holds only the in-frame ones, with some missing. Among almost 95,000 clones listed, 92% were seen once. Germline CDR1 and CDR2: SGHTA and FQGNSA. Trimming shortened V by 3 bases and J by 3 bases, and 12 bases separated the two germline ends. The CDR3 has 15 residues. The chain employs TRBV7-2 and TRBJ1-5; D might be TRBD1 (6 bases). The clonotype was recovered from a female donor with multiple sclerosis, enrolled in a pregnancy study. The sequences come from peripheral blood, collected in the first trimester of pregnancy. The CDR3 coding sequence is TGTGCCAGCAGCTTGGGCGGACAGACCAATCAGCCCCAGCATTTT. The encoded protein is CASSLGGQTNQPQHF.